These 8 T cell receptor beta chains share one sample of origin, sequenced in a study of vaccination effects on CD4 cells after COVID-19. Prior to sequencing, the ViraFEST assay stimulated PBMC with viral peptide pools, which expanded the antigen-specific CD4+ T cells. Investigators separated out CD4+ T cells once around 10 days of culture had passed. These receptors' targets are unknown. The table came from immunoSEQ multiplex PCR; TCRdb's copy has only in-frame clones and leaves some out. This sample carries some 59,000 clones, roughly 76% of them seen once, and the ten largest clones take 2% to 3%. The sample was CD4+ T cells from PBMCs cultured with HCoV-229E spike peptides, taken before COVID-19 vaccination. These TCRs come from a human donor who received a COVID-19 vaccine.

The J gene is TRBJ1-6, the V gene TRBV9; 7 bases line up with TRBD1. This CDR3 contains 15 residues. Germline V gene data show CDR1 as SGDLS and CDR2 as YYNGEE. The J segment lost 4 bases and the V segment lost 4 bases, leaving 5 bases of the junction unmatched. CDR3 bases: TGTGCCAGCAGCCCCCGGGACAGATATAATTCACCCCTCCACTTT. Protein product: CASSPRDRYNSPLHF.

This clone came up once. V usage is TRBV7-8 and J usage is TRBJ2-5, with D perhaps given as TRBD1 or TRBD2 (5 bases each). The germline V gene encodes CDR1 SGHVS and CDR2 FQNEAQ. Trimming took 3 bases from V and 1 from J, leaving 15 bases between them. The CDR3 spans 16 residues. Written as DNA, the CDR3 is TGTGCCAGCAGCTTGAGGGACGTGGCAGTCCAAGAGACCCAGTACTTC. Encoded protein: CASSLRDVAVQETQYF.

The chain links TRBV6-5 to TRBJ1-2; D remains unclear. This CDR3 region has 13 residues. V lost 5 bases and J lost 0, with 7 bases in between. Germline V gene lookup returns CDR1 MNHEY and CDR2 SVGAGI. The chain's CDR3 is CASSRGSNYGYTF. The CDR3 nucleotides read TGTGCCAGCAGTCGAGGATCTAACTATGGCTACACCTTC.

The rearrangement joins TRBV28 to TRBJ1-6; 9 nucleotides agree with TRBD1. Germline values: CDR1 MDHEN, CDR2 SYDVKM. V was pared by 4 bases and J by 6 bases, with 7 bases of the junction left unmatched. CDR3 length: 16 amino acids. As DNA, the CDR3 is TGTGCCAGCAGTTCTTTTGGGACAGGGTCTAATTCACCCCTCCACTTT. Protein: CASSSFGTGSNSPLHF.

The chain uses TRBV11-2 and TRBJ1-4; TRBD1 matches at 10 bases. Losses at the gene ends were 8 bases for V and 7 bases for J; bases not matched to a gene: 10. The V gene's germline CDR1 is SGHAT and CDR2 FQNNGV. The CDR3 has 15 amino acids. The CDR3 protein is CASGRRQGAGEKLFF. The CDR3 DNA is TGTGCCAGCGGACGTAGACAGGGGGCCGGTGAAAAACTGTTTTTT. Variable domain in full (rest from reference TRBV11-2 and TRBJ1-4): EAGVAQSPRYKIIEKRQSVAFWCNPISGHATLYWYQQILGQGPKLLIQFQNNGVVDDSQLPKDRFSAERLKGVDSTLKIQPAKLEDSAVYLCASGRRQGAGEKLFFGSGTQLSVL.

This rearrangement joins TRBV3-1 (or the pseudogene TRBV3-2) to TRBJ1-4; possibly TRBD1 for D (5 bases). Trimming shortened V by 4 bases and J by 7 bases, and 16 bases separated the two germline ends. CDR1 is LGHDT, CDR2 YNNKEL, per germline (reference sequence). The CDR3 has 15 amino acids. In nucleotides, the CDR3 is TGTGCCAGCAGCCGAGACTCCGGGGGGGGTGAAAAACTGTTTTTT. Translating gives CASSRDSGGGEKLFF.

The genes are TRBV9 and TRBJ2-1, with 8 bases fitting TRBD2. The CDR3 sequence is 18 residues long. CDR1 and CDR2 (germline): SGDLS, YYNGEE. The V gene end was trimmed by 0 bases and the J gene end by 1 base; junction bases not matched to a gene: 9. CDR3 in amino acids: CASSVAIGGASSYNEQFF. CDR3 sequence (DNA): TGTGCCAGCAGCGTAGCTATCGGGGGGGCCAGTTCCTACAATGAGCAGTTCTTC.

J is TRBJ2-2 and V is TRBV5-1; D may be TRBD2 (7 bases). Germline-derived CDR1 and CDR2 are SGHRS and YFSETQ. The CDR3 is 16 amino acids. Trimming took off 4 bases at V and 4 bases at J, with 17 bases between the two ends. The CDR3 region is CASSPDRGAGTGELFF. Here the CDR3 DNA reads TGCGCCAGCAGCCCGGACCGGGGGGCGGGCACCGGGGAGCTGTTTTTT.